This T cell receptor beta chain was retrieved from a study of T-cell memory formation after mild COVID-19. Whole-study findings and limits: Pre-infection memory harbored some responding clones, suggesting cross-reactive memory joined.

V lost 1 base and J lost 5, with 15 bases in between. This CDR3 comprises 16 residues. Germline CDR1 and CDR2: LNHNV and YYDKDF (reference sequence). A single record per CDR3 protein comes from TCRdb applying MiXCR to the 5' RACE reads. The sample carries roughly 320,000 distinct CDR3 sequences, 25% to 30% recorded once. This clonotype has ten or more counts. Its antigen is still unknown. The chain employs TRBV15 and TRBJ2-4; unclear D gene. The TCR comes from an adult woman who had mild COVID-19 (a few samples of this study predate the infection). Cell type and time point are not known. The sequenced material came from PBMCs or a T cell subset sorted from them (not recorded which). This chain's CDR3 is CATSRAHLGSENIQYF. In nucleotides, the CDR3 is TGTGCCACCAGCAGAGCCCACCTAGGTTCGGAAAACATTCAGTACTTC.